This T cell receptor beta chain was identified during a study of blood T cells in healthy people across ages. Overall study results and limits: Researchers report that TCR beta diversity correlated strongly with naive T cell percentage.

The CDR3 is made up of 16 amino acids. With a J-beta primer mix and a sample-barcoded 5' primer, a second PCR ran about 7 to 12 cycles. TCRdb re-called the 5' RACE reads with MiXCR, one entry per CDR3 protein. The sample includes hundreds of thousands of distinct CDR3 sequences, approximately 25% of them seen just once. Note on this clonotype: Antigen unknown.

These data were likewise used in another study, on T cells of mothers and their children. In that study: A few mothers and their six children, all healthy Caucasians, donated.

The chain is built from TRBV12-3 or TRBV12-4 and TRBJ2-5, with D maybe TRBD2 (6 bases). The J call may be in error: the DNA end matches TRBJ2-7 better. Sequencing input: blood. The sequence was obtained from a boy aged 5-17 years in good health. This CDR3 is CASSHRRLGGVREQYF. CDR3 nucleotides: TGTGCCAGCAGCCACCGCAGACTAGGCGGAGTCCGCGAGCAGTACTTC.